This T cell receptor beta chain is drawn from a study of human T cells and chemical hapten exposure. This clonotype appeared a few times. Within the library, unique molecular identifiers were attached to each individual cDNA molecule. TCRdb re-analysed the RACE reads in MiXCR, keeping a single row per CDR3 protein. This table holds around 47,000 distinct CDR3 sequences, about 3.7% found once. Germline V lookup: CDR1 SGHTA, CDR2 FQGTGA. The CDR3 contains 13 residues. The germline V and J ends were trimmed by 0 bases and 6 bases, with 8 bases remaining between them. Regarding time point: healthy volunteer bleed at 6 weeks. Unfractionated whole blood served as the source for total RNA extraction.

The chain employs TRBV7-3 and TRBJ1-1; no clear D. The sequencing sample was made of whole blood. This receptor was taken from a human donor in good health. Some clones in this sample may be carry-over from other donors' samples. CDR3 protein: CASSLTGGPEAFF. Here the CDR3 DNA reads TGTGCCAGCAGCTTAACGGGTGGTCCTGAAGCTTTCTTT.